This T cell receptor beta chain derives from a study of tumor T cells in aggressive B-cell lymphoma. Assay: immunoSEQ multiplex PCR; the TCRdb copy retains only in-frame clones and omits some. The sample comprises approximately 10,000 clones, around 85% of which are singletons, and roughly 4.5% rests with the top ten. The origin of this receptor is an adult with diffuse large B cell lymphoma. Sequencing input: tumor tissue.

This CDR3 reads CASSLAGGPDTQYF. The CDR3 DNA is TGTGCCAGCAGCTTAGCGGGTGGCCCAGATACGCAGTATTTT. The chain recombines TRBV13 with TRBJ2-3; D remains ambiguous. CDR1 and CDR2 (germline): PRHDT, FYEKMQ (reference sequence). CDR3 length: 14 residues. V lost 1 base and J lost 4, with 9 bases in between.